This T cell receptor (beta chain) was profiled in a study of response to subunit inactivated influenza vaccine. The CDR3 runs to 15 residues. V gave up 4 bases and J gave up 3 bases; unmatched junction bases: 10. CDR1 SQVTM and CDR2 ANQGSEA come from the germline V gene. From the RT-PCR reads, TCRdb called clonotypes with MiXCR, one entry per CDR3 protein. Altogether 750,000 to 850,000 distinct CDR3 sequences are present, under 20% being singletons, with the ten largest covering roughly a tenth. Study outcomes and limitations: It was the authors' suggestion that each seasonal influenza vaccination recruits few new T cells.

This clonotype has only a few counts. Its antigen remains unknown. This receptor was obtained from a middle-aged man who received an inactivated influenza vaccine. The chain combines TRBV29-1 with TRBJ2-5; 8 nucleotides line up with TRBD1. Sequencing was performed on PBMCs from blood, taken about 5 days after vaccination. The CDR3 coding sequence is TGCAGCGTTGCCACACCAAGGACAGGGAAAGAGACCCAGTACTTC. Translation gives CSVATPRTGKETQYF.